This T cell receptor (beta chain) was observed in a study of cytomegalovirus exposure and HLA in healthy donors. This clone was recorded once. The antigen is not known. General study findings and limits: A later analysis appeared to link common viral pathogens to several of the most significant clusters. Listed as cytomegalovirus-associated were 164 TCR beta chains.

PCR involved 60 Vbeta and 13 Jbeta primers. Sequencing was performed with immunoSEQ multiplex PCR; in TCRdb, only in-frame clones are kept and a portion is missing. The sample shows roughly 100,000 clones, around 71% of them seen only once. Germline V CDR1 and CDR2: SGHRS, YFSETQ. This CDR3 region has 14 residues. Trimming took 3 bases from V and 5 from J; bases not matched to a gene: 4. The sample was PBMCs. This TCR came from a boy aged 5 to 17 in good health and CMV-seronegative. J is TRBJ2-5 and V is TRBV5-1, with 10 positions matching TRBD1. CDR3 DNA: TGCGCCAGCAGCTGGACAGGGGGGGCTGAGACCCAGTACTTC. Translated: CASSWTGGAETQYF.